This T cell receptor (beta chain) was captured in a study of blood T cell repertoires in COVID-19. The overall study: Samples taken during acute and convalescent COVID-19 were collected in the United States, Italy and Spain. PBMCs, B-cell-depleted T cells, or T cells provided the cDNA or gDNA that made up the material.

In the authors' methods: Reference gene primer amplification in the assay estimated nucleated cell counts. This table comes from immunoSEQ multiplex PCR, and its TCRdb copy is limited to in-frame clones, with some not included. The D gene and trimming were derived from the DNA, and the V and J assignments and clone size from that table. The sample gives tens of thousands of clones, 89% of which show up once; roughly an eighth is in the top ten. The sequence was obtained from a woman aged 60-75 years with active COVID-19. The sample was peripheral blood.

CDR3 sequence: CASASVLKRGGAVLDEQYF. The DNA for the CDR3 is TGTGCCAGCGCCTCGGTTTTGAAGCGGGGGGGCGCAGTGTTAGACGAGCAGTACTTC. The V gene is TRBV7-2, the J gene TRBJ2-7; 10 bases are shared with TRBD2. The germline CDR1 and CDR2 sequences are SGHTA and FQGNSA. After removal of 8 bases from V and 5 bases from J, the junction contained 24 bases not matched to a gene. This CDR3 is 19 amino acids long.